This T cell receptor (beta chain) comes out of a study of immune evolution from preneoplasia to lung adenocarcinoma. With 1 base removed from V and 1 base from J, the gap between germline ends came to 7 bases. The germline V gene encodes CDR1 SGHRS and CDR2 YFSETQ. This CDR3 spans 14 amino acids. Repertoires were generated with immunoSEQ multiplex PCR, while TCRdb's copy carries only in-frame clones and drops some. The sample has about 40,000 clones, about 73% seen once. Macro-dissection enriched premalignant or tumor cells before nucleic acid extraction. This clone appeared a few times. The sequencing sample was made of FFPE invasive lung adenocarcinoma tissue. This chain links TRBV5-1 with TRBJ2-3, with D maybe TRBD2 (5 bases). The sequence derives from a person between 55 and 69 years old with lung adenocarcinoma. CDR3 amino acids: CASSLMRGTDTQYF. The CDR3 bases are TGCGCCAGCAGCTTGATGCGGGGCACAGATACGCAGTATTTT.